Shown below are 30 T cell receptor beta chains from a single sample sequenced in a study of shared clonotypes between healthy human individuals (dated by TCRdb to about 2020). Libraries were built with the immunoSEQ multiplex PCR assay. TCRdb carries this immuneACCESS record with in-frame sequences only. Its versions omit some clonotypes, under half of them owing to an unresolved V gene in the studies checked, with the rest unexplained. The sample has roughly 1,600,000 clones on record, 98% to 99% of them singletons. Clones ranked in the top ten supply roughly 0.36% of the sample. Sequencing was performed on naive CD4+ T cells sorted from blood. The cell subset or site label for this specimen denotes: CD45RA+ positively selected. The receptors here all came from a man under 40 in good health.

V and J are TRBV9 and TRBJ2-3; D might be TRBD2 (5 bases). CDR1 is SGDLS, CDR2 YYNGEE, per germline. V lost 6 bases to trimming and J lost 6 bases, with 20 bases between them. This CDR3 has 15 amino acids. DNA for the CDR3: TGTGCCAGCACCGAATCCCCCGAGGGATGGGATACGCAGTATTTT. The encoded protein is CASTESPEGWDTQYF. The full variable domain, in which reference TRBV9 and TRBJ2-3 provide the parts outside the CDR3, is DSGVTQTPKHLITATGQRVTLRCSPRSGDLSVYWYQQSLDQGLQFLIQYYNGEERAKGNILERFSAQQFPDLHSELNLSSLELGDSALYFCASTESPEGWDTQYFGPGTRLTVL.

The V call is TRBV6-5, the J call TRBJ1-5; D perhaps matches TRBD1 (5 bases). Trimming took 7 bases from V and 5 from J, leaving 12 bases between them. CDR1 and CDR2 (germline): MNHEY, SVGAGI. The length of the CDR3 is 13 residues. The CDR3 protein is CASTLGRDQPQHF. As DNA, the CDR3 is TGTGCCAGCACCCTGGGGCGCGATCAGCCCCAGCATTTT.

The chain is built from TRBV7-9 and TRBJ2-3; TRBD1 matches at 7 bases. Germline V lookup: CDR1 SEHNR, CDR2 FQNEAQ (reference sequence). V was clipped by 2 bases and J by 10 bases; unmatched bases: 12. This CDR3 has 15 residues. The CDR3 sequence is CASSLRQGVRRAQYF. DNA for the CDR3: TGTGCCAGCAGCTTACGCCAGGGGGTCCGCCGTGCGCAGTATTTT.

The CDR3 loop reads CASSPWAGGPPYEQYF. CDR3 DNA: TGTGCCAGCAGCCCGTGGGCGGGAGGGCCCCCCTACGAGCAGTACTTC. The chain joins TRBV5-4 to TRBJ2-7, with 9 bases matching TRBD2. CDR1 SGHNT and CDR2 YYREEE come from the germline V gene (reference sequence). The CDR3 runs to 16 residues. V lost 4 bases and J lost 2; bases outside the gene matches: 10. The entire variable domain, with the rest obtained from reference TRBV5-4 and TRBJ2-7, is as follows: ETGVTQSPTHLIKTRGQQVTLRCSSQSGHNTVSWYQQALGQGPQFIFQYYREEENGRGNFPPRFSGLQFPNYSSELNVNALELDDSALYLCASSPWAGGPPYEQYFGPGTRLTVT.

V usage is TRBV5-6 and J usage is TRBJ2-7, with D tentatively TRBD1 (5 bases). With 1 base removed from V and 5 bases from J, the gap between germline ends came to 10 bases. The CDR3 covers 13 residues. Per germline, CDR1 SGHDT and CDR2 YYEEEE. CDR3 nucleotides: TGTGCCAGCAGCTTGCGCGCAGGGCACGAGCAGTACTTC. It is translated as CASSLRAGHEQYF.

In nucleotides, the CDR3 is TGCAGCGGACAGGGGACCACCGGGGAGCTGTTTTTT. The encoded protein is CSGQGTTGELFF. The gene calls are TRBV29-1 and TRBJ2-2; 8 nucleotides align to TRBD1. The CDR3 consists of 12 residues. The V gene's germline CDR1 is SQVTM and CDR2 ANQGSEA. V lost 7 bases to trimming and J lost 4 bases; unmatched junction nucleotides: 2.

V and J are TRBV19 and TRBJ2-3, with unresolved D. CDR3 size: 14 residues. Trimming cost V 3 bases and J 2 bases, with 9 bases left between them. Germline V lookup: CDR1 LNHDA, CDR2 SQIVND (reference sequence). The CDR3 region has the DNA TGTGCCAGTAGTATTCAACAGCCCACAGATACGCAGTATTTT. Protein sequence: CASSIQQPTDTQYF.

This rearrangement joins TRBV2 to TRBJ2-1, with D possibly being TRBD2 (6 bases). V gave up 2 bases and J gave up 3 bases, with 11 bases separating them. From germline, CDR1 is SNHLY and CDR2 FYNNEI. The CDR3 sequence is 15 residues long. CDR3 in amino acids: CASSELAGNYNEQFF. CDR3 nucleotide sequence: TGTGCCAGCAGTGAACTGGCGGGGAACTACAATGAGCAGTTCTTC.

V and J are TRBV4-1 and TRBJ2-7; TRBD1 matches 10 bases. The V and J ends lost 2 bases and 4 bases, in that order; junction bases with no gene match: 5. Germline V gives CDR1 MGHRA, CDR2 YSYEKL. The CDR3 contains 15 residues. The CDR3 region is CASSQQGQGYYEQYF. DNA for the CDR3: TGCGCCAGCAGCCAACAGGGACAGGGGTATTACGAGCAGTACTTC.

This clone was seen only once. This chain uses TRBV28 with TRBJ2-2, with 13 positions matching TRBD2. The germline V gene encodes CDR1 MDHEN and CDR2 SYDVKM. The CDR3 spans 14 residues. Germline trimming cut 10 bases from V and 6 bases from J; bases unmatched to any gene: 5. The chain's CDR3 is CATFTSGRAGELFF. For the CDR3, the DNA is TGTGCCACCTTTACTAGCGGGAGGGCCGGGGAGCTGTTTTTT.

V and J are TRBV27 and TRBJ2-2; no firm D call. V lost 3 bases, J lost 0 bases, and 11 bases lay in between. This CDR3 contains 16 residues. Looked up from germline, CDR1 is MNHEY and CDR2 is SMNVEV (reference sequence). In DNA, the CDR3 is TGTGCCAGCAGTTTTTCCATGACAACGAACACCGGGGAGCTGTTTTTT. This gives the protein CASSFSMTTNTGELFF.

CDR3: CSVENRALSYTF. In DNA, the CDR3 is TGCAGCGTTGAGAACAGGGCTTTAAGCTACACCTTC. The chain employs TRBV29-1 and TRBJ1-2; tentatively, D is TRBD1 (6 bases). V lost 3 bases and J 9 bases, leaving 14 bases between the germline ends. CDR1 is SQVTM, CDR2 ANQGSEA, per germline. This CDR3 has 12 residues.

This chain uses TRBV18 with TRBJ2-7; 8 nucleotides line up with TRBD2. V dropped 3 bases and J dropped 4; count of bases not matched to a gene: 8. CDR1 and CDR2 from the germline V gene are KGHSH and LQKENI. The CDR3 loop spans 15 amino acids. CDR3 loop: CASSPLAGIVYEQYF. CDR3 in DNA: TGTGCCAGCTCACCCTTAGCGGGAATTGTGTACGAGCAGTACTTC.

The chain recombines TRBV18 with TRBJ2-1; 10 nucleotides line up with TRBD2. The germline gives CDR1 KGHSH, CDR2 LQKENI. The ends lost 3 bases at V and 8 bases at J; junction bases unmatched: 7. This CDR3 has 15 amino acids. The chain's CDR3 is CASSPELAGAHEQFF. The DNA of the CDR3 is TGTGCCAGCTCACCGGAGCTAGCGGGAGCCCATGAGCAGTTCTTC.

The chain uses TRBV6-5 and TRBJ1-1; D is unclear. Germline CDR1 is MNHEY and CDR2 is SVGAGI. Trimming pared 3 bases from V and 5 bases from J, leaving 13 bases between. The CDR3 extends over 14 amino acids. In nucleotides, the CDR3 is TGTGCCAGCAGTTATCTGGACCTGGGGACTGAAGCTTTCTTT. This sequence encodes CASSYLDLGTEAFF.

The V call is TRBV5-1, the J call TRBJ2-2; 8 bases fit TRBD2. There are 15 residues in the CDR3. The germline V gene has CDR1 SGHRS and CDR2 YFSETQ. The V segment lost 3 bases and the J segment 6 bases; nucleotides outside the gene matches: 7. The CDR3 is CASSSIGLAPGELFF. CDR3 DNA sequence: TGCGCCAGCAGCTCGATAGGACTAGCCCCCGGGGAGCTGTTTTTT.

The chain couples TRBV4-3 to TRBJ2-7, with D maybe TRBD2 (6 bases). Germline V gene data show CDR1 as LGHNA and CDR2 as YSLEER. This CDR3 comprises 15 residues. With 0 bases removed from V and 5 bases from J, the gap between germline ends came to 14 bases. CDR3 coding DNA: TGCGCCAGCAGCCAAGATGAGTTTGGGGGGAACGAGCAGTACTTC. Residues: CASSQDEFGGNEQYF.

V and J are TRBV5-1 and TRBJ2-6; maybe TRBD1 (6 bases). The CDR3 is 18 amino acids. Germline CDR1 reads SGHRS; CDR2 reads YFSETQ. V was pared by 3 bases and J by 0 bases, with 16 bases between. In DNA form, the CDR3 reads TGCGCCAGCAGCTCAACAGGGTTGCCGAACTCTGGGGCCAACGTCCTGACTTTC. Protein sequence: CASSSTGLPNSGANVLTF.

The chain joins TRBV5-1 to TRBJ1-5; TRBD1 is a possible D gene (5 bases). Deletions cut 0 bases from V and 1 base from J, with 11 bases between. Germline loops: CDR1 SGHRS, CDR2 YFSETQ. The CDR3 runs to 16 residues. CDR3 DNA: TGCGCCAGCAGCTTGGTGTGGGGGGGAAGCAATCAGCCCCAGCATTTT. Protein: CASSLVWGGSNQPQHF. The variable domain in full, with the rest retrieved from reference TRBV5-1 and TRBJ1-5, is KAGVTQTPRYLIKTRGQQVTLSCSPISGHRSVSWYQQTPGQGLQFLFEYFSETQRNKGNFPGRFSGRQFSNSRSEMNVSTLELGDSALYLCASSLVWGGSNQPQHFGDGTRLSIL.

The rearrangement joins TRBV10-1 to TRBJ2-7, with D maybe TRBD1 (6 bases). The V end was cut by 0 bases, the J end by 5 bases, with 14 bases between. CDR3 length equals 15 residues. The germline CDR1 and CDR2 sequences are WNHNN and SYGVQD (reference sequence). This CDR3 reads CASSESSAGENEQYF. The CDR3 region has the DNA TGCGCCAGCAGTGAGTCGTCGGCAGGGGAGAACGAGCAGTACTTC.

CDR3 DNA: TGTGCCACCAGCAGTTATGCCGGGACTAGTCAGAATGAGCAGTTCTTC. Translated: CATSSYAGTSQNEQFF. The rearrangement joins TRBV15 to TRBJ2-1, with 8 bases aligning to TRBD2. Germline V gene data show CDR1 as LNHNV and CDR2 as YYDKDF (reference sequence). V shed 3 bases, J shed 7 bases, and the junction held 11 bases outside the gene matches. The length of the CDR3 is 16 residues.

This chain links TRBV5-6 with TRBJ2-5; 11 bases align to TRBD2. CDR1 SGHDT and CDR2 YYEEEE come from the germline V gene. V was clipped by 4 bases and J by 3 bases; unmatched bases: 11. The CDR3 covers 17 residues. This CDR3 reads CASSIRTSGPLKETQYF. For the CDR3, the DNA is TGTGCCAGCAGCATCCGGACTAGCGGGCCCTTAAAAGAGACCCAGTACTTC.

This clone was counted a single time. The chain has TRBV4-3 and TRBJ2-7; TRBD1 agrees at 9 bases. Germline-derived CDR1 and CDR2 are LGHNA and YSLEER. The CDR3 loop spans 16 amino acids. V shed 2 bases, J shed 2 bases, and the junction held 7 bases outside the gene matches. The CDR3 spells CASSQTGGIVTYEQYF. The CDR3 DNA sequence: TGCGCCAGCAGCCAAACAGGGGGCATCGTCACCTACGAGCAGTACTTC.

The rearrangement uses TRBV5-4 and TRBJ2-2; D call uncertain. The CDR3 extends over 15 amino acids. V lost 2 bases to trimming and J lost 0 bases, with 8 bases between them. CDR1 is SGHNT and CDR2 is YYREEE in the germline V gene (reference sequence). Here the CDR3 reads CASSFTGSNTGELFF. The DNA of the CDR3 is TGTGCCAGCAGCTTTACTGGGTCGAACACCGGGGAGCTGTTTTTT. Full variable domain (rest looked up from reference TRBV5-4 and TRBJ2-2): ETGVTQSPTHLIKTRGQQVTLRCSSQSGHNTVSWYQQALGQGPQFIFQYYREEENGRGNFPPRFSGLQFPNYSSELNVNALELDDSALYLCASSFTGSNTGELFFGEGSRLTVL.

The chain couples TRBV6-1 to TRBJ1-1, with D unclear. The V gene's germline CDR1 is MNHNS and CDR2 SASEGT. There are 14 residues in the CDR3. Trimming removed 4 bases at V and 6 bases at J, with 15 bases between. In DNA, the CDR3 is TGTGCCAGCAGTGGGGGTGGGCGGATCGCTGAAGCTTTCTTT. Amino acids: CASSGGGRIAEAFF.

This chain uses TRBV4-3 with TRBJ2-7; D not resolved. V was cut by 0 bases and J by 2 bases, with 14 bases left in between. Germline V CDR1 and CDR2: LGHNA, YSLEER. The CDR3 runs to 16 residues. The DNA for the CDR3 is TGCGCCAGCAGCCAAGAGCCCGGTCTTGGGGCCTACGAGCAGTACTTC. Translated: CASSQEPGLGAYEQYF.

The V gene is TRBV2, the J gene TRBJ2-5; 7 bases match TRBD2. The V segment lost 4 bases and the J segment 0 bases; nucleotides outside the gene matches: 2. The CDR3 contains 14 residues. Germline V gene data show CDR1 as SNHLY and CDR2 as FYNNEI. In nucleotides, the CDR3 is TGTGCCAGCAGTGTGGGGACTAACCAAGAGACCCAGTACTTC. Translated: CASSVGTNQETQYF. Full variable domain (remainder filled in from reference TRBV2 and TRBJ2-5): EPEVTQTPSHQVTQMGQEVILRCVPISNHLYFYWYRQILGQKVEFLVSFYNNEISEKSEIFDDQFSVERPDGSNFTLKIRSTKLEDSAMYFCASSVGTNQETQYFGPGTRLLVL.

V is TRBV6-6 and J is TRBJ1-2; D is perhaps TRBD1 (6 bases). The V end was cut by 6 bases, the J end by 5 bases, with 22 bases between. The length of the CDR3 is 16 residues. Germline lookup yields CDR1 MNHNY and CDR2 SVGAGI (reference sequence). CDR3 residues: CASSPGGTRDIYGYTF. CDR3 nucleotide sequence: TGTGCCAGCAGCCCCGGAGGAACCCGGGACATTTATGGCTACACCTTC.

The genes are TRBV30 and TRBJ2-3, with no clear D. The CDR3 consists of 12 residues. V lost 0 bases and J lost 3, with 4 bases in between. The germline gives CDR1 GTSNPN, CDR2 SVGIG (reference sequence). CDR3 DNA sequence: TGTGCCTGGAGTGTACCTACAGATACGCAGTATTTT. Amino acid sequence: CAWSVPTDTQYF.

The rearrangement uses TRBV5-4 and TRBJ1-1; TRBD1 is a possible D gene (6 bases). The CDR3 is 13 amino acids. Trimming removed 2 bases at V and 5 bases at J, with 10 bases between. Germline-derived CDR1 and CDR2 are SGHNT and YYREEE (reference sequence). The CDR3 sequence is CASSFPGETEAFF. For the CDR3, the DNA is TGTGCCAGCAGCTTCCCAGGGGAAACTGAAGCTTTCTTT.